This T cell receptor beta chain stems from a study of T cell repertoires in cytomegalovirus infection. Background on the study: Carrying CMV and the relevant HLA type showed in public TCR beta signatures. Study outcomes and limitations: Across the ex vivo response, the dominant clonotypes were HLA-C-restricted CMV-specific TCR beta clonotypes.

This clonotype was observed many times. Its target is not known. Germline loops: CDR1 SEHNR, CDR2 FQNEAQ (reference sequence). V gave up 3 bases and J gave up 6 bases; unmatched junction bases: 8. The CDR3 length is 15 residues. TCRdb reprocessed the reads via MiXCR and lists one record per CDR3 protein. The sample records 480,000 or so distinct CDR3 sequences, around 11% being singletons. The receptor was derived from a human donor in good health (CMV status not recorded). Some clones in this sample may be carry-over from other donors' samples. V gene TRBV7-9 combines with J gene TRBJ2-7, with TRBD2 identical over 10 bases. Sequences were obtained from PBMCs. CDR3 nucleotide sequence: TGTGCCAGCAGCTTGGCGGGGCTAGCGGGGGCCGAGCAGTACTTC. Residues: CASSLAGLAGAEQYF.